These 24 T cell receptor beta chains were all obtained from the same sample, sequenced in a study of cytomegalovirus exposure and HLA in healthy donors. 13 Jbeta primers and 60 Vbeta primers were used for the PCR. TCRdb's copy holds only in-frame clones and misses some; the assay was immunoSEQ multiplex PCR. The sample consists of roughly 140,000 clones, around 82% of them appearing once. The specimen was PBMCs. These receptors all stem from a woman between 35 and 50 years old in good health and CMV-seropositive.

This chain connects TRBV28 to TRBJ2-2; D not certain. V was cut by 4 bases and J by 1 base, with 13 bases left in between. The CDR3 is 16 amino acids. Germline V CDR1 and CDR2: MDHEN, SYDVKM. As DNA, the CDR3 is TGTGCCAGCAGTTCCTATCCCACTCGGAACACCGGGGAGCTGTTTTTT. This translates into CASSSYPTRNTGELFF. The variable domain in full, with the rest retrieved from reference TRBV28 and TRBJ2-2, is DVKVTQSSRYLVKRTGEKVFLECVQDMDHENMFWYRQDPGLGLRLIYFSYDVKMKEKGDIPEGYSVSREKKERFSLILESASTNQTSMYLCASSSYPTRNTGELFFGEGSRLTVL.

V usage is TRBV30 and J usage is TRBJ2-6, with D hard to call. Looked up from germline, CDR1 is GTSNPN and CDR2 is SVGIG (reference sequence). This CDR3 region has 14 residues. Trimming took 7 bases from V and 0 from J, leaving 10 bases between them. The CDR3 sequence is CAYAIISGANVLTF. Here the CDR3 DNA reads TGTGCCTATGCGATCATCTCTGGGGCCAACGTCCTGACTTTC.

This clone was detected only once. This chain links TRBV7-3 with TRBJ1-3, with TRBD1 identical over 10 bases. J was trimmed by 4 bases and V by 4 bases; bases with no gene match: 4. This CDR3 is 15 amino acids long. Per germline, CDR1 SGHTA and CDR2 FQGTGA. CDR3 protein: CASSSGTGAGNTIYF. In DNA, the CDR3 is TGTGCCAGCAGCTCGGGGACAGGGGCGGGAAACACCATATATTTT.

The chain couples TRBV12-5 to TRBJ2-7; possibly TRBD2 for D (5 bases). Germline V lookup: CDR1 LGHNT, CDR2 FRNRAP. This CDR3 region has 15 residues. V gave up 0 bases and J gave up 0 bases, with 9 bases separating them. CDR3 coding DNA: TGTGCTAGTGGTTTGGTACCGGGAAGCTCCTACGAGCAGTACTTC. This encodes CASGLVPGSSYEQYF.

This sequence joins TRBV4-2 and TRBJ2-1, with D possibly being TRBD2 (6 bases). The CDR3 has 15 amino acids. CDR1 and CDR2 (germline): LGHNA, YNFKEQ. V was trimmed by 3 bases and J by 3 bases, leaving 12 bases between them. The CDR3 loop reads CASSHLSGRYNEQFF. As DNA, the CDR3 is TGTGCCAGCAGCCATTTGAGCGGGCGCTACAATGAGCAGTTCTTC.

This clone came up once. The CDR3 coding sequence is TGTGCCACTAGGACAGGGGGCTTGCAGACCCAGTACTTC. It is translated as CATRTGGLQTQYF. The chain recombines TRBV27 with TRBJ2-5, with 11 bases aligning to TRBD1. J was trimmed by 6 bases and V by 10 bases; bases with no gene match: 7. The CDR3 is made up of 13 amino acids. Germline V gene lookup returns CDR1 MNHEY and CDR2 SMNVEV (reference sequence).

This clone was detected only once. The chain's CDR3 is CASSFGQGAGYTF. The CDR3 nucleotides are TGTGCCAGCAGTTTTGGGCAGGGGGCAGGCTACACCTTC. J is TRBJ1-2 and V is TRBV27; 8 bases line up with TRBD1. CDR1 is MNHEY and CDR2 is SMNVEV in the germline V gene (reference sequence). This CDR3 contains 13 residues. The trim removed 3 bases at V and 8 bases at J, leaving 5 bases unmatched.

The rearrangement joins TRBV7-3 to TRBJ2-5; a weak D match, TRBD1 (5 bases). V lost 5 bases and J lost 4, with 11 bases in between. Germline loops: CDR1 SGHTA, CDR2 FQGTGA. This CDR3 spans 13 amino acids. Written as DNA, the CDR3 is TGTGCCAGCAGCCAGGACATGGGAGAGACCCAGTACTTC. This encodes CASSQDMGETQYF.

The chain is built from TRBV6-1 and TRBJ1-3; D may be TRBD1 (6 bases). The DNA end is more similar to TRBJ2-2, so the J call may be wrong. The CDR3 runs to 14 residues. Germline CDR1 MNHNS, CDR2 SASEGT. CDR3 in amino acids: CASNRELVTGELFF. For the CDR3, the DNA is TGTGCCAGCAACAGGGAGTTGGTCACCGGGGAGCTGTTTTTT.

The rearrangement links TRBV12-5 to TRBJ1-2, with D perhaps matching TRBD1 (5 bases). Trimming cost V 1 base and J 3 bases, with 15 bases left between them. CDR3 size: 16 residues. Per germline, CDR1 LGHNT and CDR2 FRNRAP. The CDR3 reads CASGLGTAGEYYGYTF. CDR3 coding DNA: TGTGCTAGTGGTTTGGGGACCGCGGGGGAATACTATGGCTACACCTTC.

The chain joins TRBV5-4 to TRBJ2-2, with D perhaps TRBD1 (6 bases). Trimming left V 0 bases short and J 3 bases short, with 9 bases between. This CDR3 is 15 amino acids long. CDR1 and CDR2 from the germline V gene are SGHNT and YYREEE (reference sequence). The DNA of the CDR3 is TGTGCCAGCAGCTTGGAGGACAGATACACCGGGGAGCTGTTTTTT. Translated: CASSLEDRYTGELFF.

This clone has a single count. This chain uses TRBV6-6 with TRBJ1-6; D is uncertain. Trimming pared 2 bases from V and 7 bases from J, leaving 6 bases between. The length of the CDR3 is 13 residues. Germline V lookup: CDR1 MNHNY, CDR2 SVGAGI (reference sequence). The CDR3 nucleotides are TGTGCCAGCAGTTACGAGGGCAATTCACCCCTCCACTTT. Its protein product is CASSYEGNSPLHF.

By proportion, this clone is medium-sized. The chain combines TRBV25-1 with TRBJ1-4; no clear D. The CDR3 sequence is 13 residues long. Germline values: CDR1 MGHDK, CDR2 SYGVNS. Deletions cut 2 bases from V and 8 bases from J, with 9 bases between. CDR3 nucleotide sequence: TGTGCCAGCAGTGAAGGGCCGACAGAAAAACTGTTTTTT. Translating gives CASSEGPTEKLFF.

This clone appeared a few times. The chain has TRBV6-1 and TRBJ2-3, with TRBD2 as a possible D gene (5 bases). Germline values: CDR1 MNHNS, CDR2 SASEGT. The CDR3 runs 17 residues. Trimming took 2 bases from V and 2 from J, leaving 17 bases between them. CDR3 region: CASSESWRYLNTDTQYF. CDR3 bases: TGTGCCAGCAGTGAATCATGGAGGTACCTGAACACAGATACGCAGTATTTT.

This sequence joins TRBV7-3 and TRBJ2-1, with 10 positions matching TRBD1. This CDR3 spans 14 amino acids. Per germline, CDR1 SGHTA and CDR2 FQGTGA. V shed 8 bases and J 6 bases; nucleotides not matched to a gene: 7. The chain's CDR3 is CASSPGQGSNEQFF. CDR3 bases: TGTGCCAGCTCACCGGGACAGGGGAGCAATGAGCAGTTCTTC.

This chain uses TRBV19 with TRBJ2-1, with a weak D call TRBD1 (5 bases). Trimming shortened V by 3 bases and J by 6 bases, and 12 bases separated the two germline ends. Germline V gives CDR1 LNHDA, CDR2 SQIVND (reference sequence). This CDR3 has 14 residues. The CDR3: CASSIMTAPNEQFF. The DNA of the CDR3 is TGTGCCAGTAGTATCATGACAGCCCCCAATGAGCAGTTCTTC.

V and J are TRBV28 and TRBJ2-7, with a possible D match to TRBD2 (7 bases). The CDR3 is 16 residues long. Trimming shortened V by 7 bases and J by 1 base, and 20 bases separated the two germline ends. Germline V gene lookup returns CDR1 MDHEN and CDR2 SYDVKM. The CDR3 loop reads CASTSRGGQRSYEQYF. The CDR3 DNA sequence: TGTGCCAGCACCAGCAGGGGAGGGCAGAGGTCCTACGAGCAGTACTTC.

The chain joins TRBV7-6 to TRBJ2-3; TRBD2 matches 10 bases. Germline CDR1 SGHVS, CDR2 FNYEAQ. J gave up 6 bases and V 5 bases, and 8 bases lay outside the gene matches. The CDR3 is 15 amino acids. Here the CDR3 DNA reads TGTGCCAGCAGCCCAAAAACTAGCGGGATGGATACGCAGTATTTT. Translating it yields CASSPKTSGMDTQYF.

This clone was seen only once. This chain joins TRBV27 and TRBJ2-1, with TRBD1 as a possible D gene (6 bases). The CDR3 runs 14 residues. V lost 2 bases and J lost 5, with 10 bases in between. CDR1 is MNHEY and CDR2 is SMNVEV in the germline V gene (reference sequence). Here the CDR3 reads CASSLRQGNNEQFF. The CDR3, as DNA: TGTGCCAGCAGTTTAAGGCAGGGGAACAATGAGCAGTTCTTC.

This chain uses TRBV6-1 with TRBJ2-5; 7 bases are shared with TRBD1. This CDR3 comprises 14 residues. CDR1 is MNHNS, CDR2 SASEGT, per germline. V trimming: 5 bases; J trimming: 2 bases; junction bases outside the gene matches: 5. The CDR3 sequence is CASSKTGFQETQYF. The CDR3 nucleotides are TGTGCCAGCAGTAAGACAGGGTTTCAAGAGACCCAGTACTTC.

This chain joins TRBV20-1 and TRBJ2-3; TRBD2 is a possible D gene (5 bases). The germline V gene has CDR1 DFQATT and CDR2 SNEGSKA (reference sequence). Deletions cut 6 bases from V and 6 bases from J, with 10 bases between. This CDR3 has 11 residues. The CDR3 region is CSAKGLDTQYF. In nucleotides, the CDR3 is TGCAGTGCCAAAGGACTGGATACGCAGTATTTT.

The chain joins TRBV5-1 to TRBJ1-1; TRBD1 aligns across 9 bases. The CDR3 length is 14 residues. Germline CDR1 is SGHRS and CDR2 is YFSETQ. J gave up 3 bases and V 4 bases, and 4 bases lay outside the gene matches. CDR3 residues: CASSGWTGDTEAFF. CDR3 DNA: TGCGCCAGCAGCGGGTGGACAGGGGACACTGAAGCTTTCTTT.

V is TRBV18 and J is TRBJ1-2, with D possibly matching TRBD1 (5 bases). CDR1 and CDR2 from the germline V gene are KGHSH and LQKENI. Trimming pared 1 base from V and 7 bases from J, leaving 7 bases between. The CDR3 consists of 12 residues. The CDR3 coding sequence is TGTGCCAGCTCACCACGGCAGGGTGGCTACACCTTC. This encodes CASSPRQGGYTF.

This chain joins TRBV7-2 and TRBJ2-1, with 12 bases lining up with TRBD2. This CDR3 is built from 16 residues. CDR1 and CDR2 (germline): SGHTA, FQGNSA. Trimming cost V 5 bases and J 4 bases; bases outside gene matches: 6. The DNA of the CDR3 is TGTGCCAGCAGCCGTCCCACTAGCGGGGGGTACAATGAGCAGTTCTTC. It codes for CASSRPTSGGYNEQFF.